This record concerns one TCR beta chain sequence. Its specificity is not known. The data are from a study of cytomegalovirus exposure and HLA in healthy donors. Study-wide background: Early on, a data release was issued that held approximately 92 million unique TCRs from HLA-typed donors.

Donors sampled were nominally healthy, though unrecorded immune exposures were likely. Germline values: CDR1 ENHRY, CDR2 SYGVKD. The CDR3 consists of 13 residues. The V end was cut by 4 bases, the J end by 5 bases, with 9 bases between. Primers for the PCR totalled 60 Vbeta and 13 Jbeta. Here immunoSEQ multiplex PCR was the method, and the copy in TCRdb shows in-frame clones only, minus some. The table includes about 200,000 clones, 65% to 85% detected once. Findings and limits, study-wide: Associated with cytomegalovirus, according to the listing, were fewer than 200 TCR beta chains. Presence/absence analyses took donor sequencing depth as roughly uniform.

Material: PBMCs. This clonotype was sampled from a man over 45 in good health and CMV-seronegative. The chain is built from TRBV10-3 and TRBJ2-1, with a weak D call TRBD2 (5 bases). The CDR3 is CAISGNGNNEQFF. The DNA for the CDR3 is TGTGCCATCAGTGGGAACGGGAACAATGAGCAGTTCTTC.